This T cell receptor (beta chain) was sequenced in a study of monozygotic twins with inflammatory bowel disease. Study findings and constraints: Among twins, concordant and discordant pairs did not differ in repertoire similarity, possibly from limited power. Especially with disease activity, IBD patients had fewer clonotypes in common with others than healthy twins did. Heterogeneous immunosuppressive treatment regimens may have introduced variability into patient repertoires.

Using eight separate reactions per sample, the authors generated cDNA. TCRdb reprocessed the 5' RACE reads and stores each CDR3 protein as one record, lacking DNA. The sample table sets out approximately 150,000 distinct CDR3 sequences. Germline V CDR1 and CDR2: MNHEY, SVGAGI. The CDR3 spans 15 residues. A note on this clonotype: Its antigen is undetermined.

The receptor comes from a human donor with ulcerative colitis or Crohn's disease, or a healthy co-twin of an affected twin (not recorded which). V usage is TRBV6-5 and J usage is TRBJ1-2; TCRdb indicates TRBD1, and absent DNA this call remains unverified. The sample consisted of blood. The CDR3 loop reads CASSSTGTTNYGYTF.